This T cell receptor beta chain comes out of a study of T cells after yellow fever vaccination. Regarding the study as a whole: Primary-vaccination clones mostly resurfaced post-booster (less than 98% CD4, about 87% CD8).

The CDR3 loop spans 11 amino acids. The V gene lost 2 bases and the J gene lost 12 bases, with 14 bases spanning the gap. Looked up from germline, CDR1 is SQVTM and CDR2 is ANQGSEA. Using its own MiXCR run on the 5' RACE reads, TCRdb lists one record per CDR3 protein. The table includes almost 600,000 distinct CDR3 sequences, about 13% detected once. In its sample, this clonotype was seen a few times. Antigen specificity is unknown. The chain couples TRBV29-1 to TRBJ2-7, with D possibly TRBD2 on 6 matching bases. The sequences come from PBMCs, collected on the day of the yellow fever booster vaccination. The clonotype originates from a man aged 30 to 45 who received the YFV17D yellow fever vaccine. The CDR3 nucleotides are TGCAGCGTTGAAAGAGGAGGGGTGCCGTACTTC. Translated: CSVERGGVPYF.